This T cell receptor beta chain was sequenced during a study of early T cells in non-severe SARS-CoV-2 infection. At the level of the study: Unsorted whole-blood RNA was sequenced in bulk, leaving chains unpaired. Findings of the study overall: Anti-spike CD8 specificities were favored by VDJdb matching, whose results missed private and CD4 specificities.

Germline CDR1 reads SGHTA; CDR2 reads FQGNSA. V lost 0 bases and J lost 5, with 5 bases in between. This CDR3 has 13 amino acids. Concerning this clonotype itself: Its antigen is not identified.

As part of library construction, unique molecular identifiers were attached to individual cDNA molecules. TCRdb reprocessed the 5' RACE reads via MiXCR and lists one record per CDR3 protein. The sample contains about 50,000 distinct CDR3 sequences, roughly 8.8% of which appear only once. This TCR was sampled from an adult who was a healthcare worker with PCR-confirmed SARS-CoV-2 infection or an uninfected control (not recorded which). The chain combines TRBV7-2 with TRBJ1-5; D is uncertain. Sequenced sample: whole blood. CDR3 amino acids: CASSLAPDQPQHF. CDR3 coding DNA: TGTGCCAGCAGCTTAGCCCCCGATCAGCCCCAGCATTTT.